The 5 T cell receptor beta chains below were found in one sample sequenced in a study of T-cell memory formation after mild COVID-19. Using its own MiXCR run on the 5' RACE reads, TCRdb lists one record per CDR3 protein. The sample lists 29,000 or so distinct CDR3 sequences, more than 15% occurring once. Material for sequencing was PBMCs or a T cell subset sorted from them (not recorded which). All receptors come from an adult who had mild COVID-19 (a few samples of this study predate the infection). Cell type and time point are not known.

This clonotype was seen many times. The rearrangement links TRBV20-1 to TRBJ2-3; possibly TRBD1 for D (5 bases). Germline V gene data show CDR1 as DFQATT and CDR2 as SNEGSKA (reference sequence). Trimming cost V 0 bases and J 6 bases, with 10 bases left between them. The CDR3 runs 13 residues. The CDR3 nucleotides are TGCAGTGCTAGAGAAGGGGTTGGCGATACGCAGTATTTT. Amino acid sequence: CSAREGVGDTQYF.

The table lists this clonotype with many counts. The V and J genes are TRBV7-9 and TRBJ2-7, with 8 bases identical to TRBD1. Trimming cost V 5 bases and J 5 bases; bases outside gene matches: 11. This CDR3 has 15 residues. Per the germline V gene, CDR1 is SEHNR and CDR2 is FQNEAQ (reference sequence). The CDR3 DNA follows: TGTGCCAGCAGCCCCCTGCGGCAGGGGGCAAACGAGCAGTACTTC. It encodes CASSPLRQGANEQYF.

This chain connects TRBV25-1 to TRBJ2-1, with D perhaps matching TRBD1 (5 bases). Trimming stripped 6 bases from V and 10 bases from J, with 7 bases between. The V gene's germline CDR1 is MGHDK and CDR2 SYGVNS. The CDR3 is made up of 10 amino acids. In DNA form, the CDR3 reads TGTGCCAGCAGACAGGTGGAGCAGTTCTTC. This codes for CASRQVEQFF.

This chain links TRBV11-2 with TRBJ2-3; D ambiguous. The CDR3 has 13 residues. Germline CDR1 reads SGHAT; CDR2 reads FQNNGV. V was cut by 0 bases and J by 10 bases, with 11 bases left in between. The CDR3 sequence: CASSLELYSSQYF. For the CDR3, the DNA is TGTGCCAGCAGCTTAGAACTATATAGTTCGCAGTATTTT.

This clonotype was observed at least ten times. The chain is built from TRBV7-2 and TRBJ2-3; the D gene is possibly TRBD2 (6 bases). Trimming pared 5 bases from V and 4 bases from J, leaving 16 bases between. The germline V gene has CDR1 SGHTA and CDR2 FQGNSA. The CDR3 length is 15 residues. Written as DNA, the CDR3 is TGTGCCAGCAGCCCTTGGGGCACGGGGGCAGATACGCAGTATTTT. It encodes CASSPWGTGADTQYF.